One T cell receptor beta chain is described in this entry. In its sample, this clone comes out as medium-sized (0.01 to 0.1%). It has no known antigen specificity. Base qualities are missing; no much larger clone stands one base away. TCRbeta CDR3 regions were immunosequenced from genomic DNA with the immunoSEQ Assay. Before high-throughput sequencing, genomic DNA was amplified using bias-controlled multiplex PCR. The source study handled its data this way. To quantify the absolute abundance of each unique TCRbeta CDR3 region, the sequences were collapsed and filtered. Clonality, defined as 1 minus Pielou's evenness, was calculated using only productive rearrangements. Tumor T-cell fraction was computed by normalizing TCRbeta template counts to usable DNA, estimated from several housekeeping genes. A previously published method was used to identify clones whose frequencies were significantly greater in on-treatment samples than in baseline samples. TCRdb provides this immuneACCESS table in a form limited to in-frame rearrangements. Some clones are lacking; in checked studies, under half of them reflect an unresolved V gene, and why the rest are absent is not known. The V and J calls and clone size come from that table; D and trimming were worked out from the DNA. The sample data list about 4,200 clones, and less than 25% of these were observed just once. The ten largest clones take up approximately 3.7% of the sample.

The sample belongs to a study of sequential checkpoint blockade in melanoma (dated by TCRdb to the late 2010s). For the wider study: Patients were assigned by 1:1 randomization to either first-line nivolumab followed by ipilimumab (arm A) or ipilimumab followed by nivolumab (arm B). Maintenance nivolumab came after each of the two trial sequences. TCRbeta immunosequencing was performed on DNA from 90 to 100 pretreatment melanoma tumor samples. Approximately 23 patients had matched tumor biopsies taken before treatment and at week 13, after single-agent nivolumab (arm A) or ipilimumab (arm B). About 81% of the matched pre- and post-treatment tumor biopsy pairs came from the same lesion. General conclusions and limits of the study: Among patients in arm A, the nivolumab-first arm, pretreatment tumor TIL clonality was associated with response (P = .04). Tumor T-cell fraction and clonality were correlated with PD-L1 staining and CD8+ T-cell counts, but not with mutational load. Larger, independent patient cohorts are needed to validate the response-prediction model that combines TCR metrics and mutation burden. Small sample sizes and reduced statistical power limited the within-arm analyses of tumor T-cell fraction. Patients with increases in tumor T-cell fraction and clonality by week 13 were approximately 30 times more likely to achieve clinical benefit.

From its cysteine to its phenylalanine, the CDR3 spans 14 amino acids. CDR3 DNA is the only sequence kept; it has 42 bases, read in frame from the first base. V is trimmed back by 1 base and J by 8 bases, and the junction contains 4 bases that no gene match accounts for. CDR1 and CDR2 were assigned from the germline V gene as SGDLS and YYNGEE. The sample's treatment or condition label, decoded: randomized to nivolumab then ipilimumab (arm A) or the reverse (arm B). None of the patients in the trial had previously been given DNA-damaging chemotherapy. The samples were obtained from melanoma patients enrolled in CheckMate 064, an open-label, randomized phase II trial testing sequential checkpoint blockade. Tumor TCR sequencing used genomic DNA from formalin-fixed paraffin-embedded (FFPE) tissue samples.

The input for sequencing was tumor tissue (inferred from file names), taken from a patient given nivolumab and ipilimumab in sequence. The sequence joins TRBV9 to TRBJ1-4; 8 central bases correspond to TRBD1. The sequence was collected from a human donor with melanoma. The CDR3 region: CASSVTGGDEKLFF. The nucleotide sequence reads TGTGCCAGCAGCGTAACAGGGGGTGACGAAAAACTGTTTTTT. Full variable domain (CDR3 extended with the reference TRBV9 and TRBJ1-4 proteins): DSGVTQTPKHLITATGQRVTLRCSPRSGDLSVYWYQQSLDQGLQFLIQYYNGEERAKGNILERFSAQQFPDLHSELNLSSLELGDSALYFCASSVTGGDEKLFFGSGTQLSVL.